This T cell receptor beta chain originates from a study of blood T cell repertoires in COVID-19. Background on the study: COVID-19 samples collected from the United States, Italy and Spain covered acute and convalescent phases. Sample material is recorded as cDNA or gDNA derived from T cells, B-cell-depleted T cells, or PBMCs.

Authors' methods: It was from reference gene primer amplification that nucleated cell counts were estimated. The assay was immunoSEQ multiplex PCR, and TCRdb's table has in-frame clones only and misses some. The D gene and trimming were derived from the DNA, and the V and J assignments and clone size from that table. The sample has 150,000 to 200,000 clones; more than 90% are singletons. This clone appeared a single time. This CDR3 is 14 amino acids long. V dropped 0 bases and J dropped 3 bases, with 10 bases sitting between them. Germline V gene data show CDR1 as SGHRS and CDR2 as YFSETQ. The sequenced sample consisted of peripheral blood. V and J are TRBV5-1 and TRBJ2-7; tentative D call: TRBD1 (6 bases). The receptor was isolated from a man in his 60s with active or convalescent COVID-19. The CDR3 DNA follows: TGCGCCAGCAGCTTGGGGGGGCGTAACTACGAGCAGTACTTC. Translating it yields CASSLGGRNYEQYF.